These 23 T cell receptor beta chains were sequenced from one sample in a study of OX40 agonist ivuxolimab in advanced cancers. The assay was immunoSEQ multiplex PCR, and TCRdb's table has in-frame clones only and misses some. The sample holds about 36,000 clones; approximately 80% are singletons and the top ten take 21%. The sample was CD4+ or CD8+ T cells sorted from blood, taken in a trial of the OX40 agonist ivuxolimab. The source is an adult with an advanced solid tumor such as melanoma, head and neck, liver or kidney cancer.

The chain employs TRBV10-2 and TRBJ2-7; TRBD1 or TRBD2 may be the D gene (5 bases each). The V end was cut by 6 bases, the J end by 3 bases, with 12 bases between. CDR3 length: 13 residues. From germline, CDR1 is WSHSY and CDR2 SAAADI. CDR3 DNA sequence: TGCGCCAGCAGGGGACCGACAGACTACGAGCAGTACTTC. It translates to CASRGPTDYEQYF.

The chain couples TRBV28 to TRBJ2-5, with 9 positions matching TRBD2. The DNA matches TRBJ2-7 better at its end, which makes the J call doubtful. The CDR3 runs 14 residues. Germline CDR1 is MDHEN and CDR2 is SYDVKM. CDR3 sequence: CASSLWTSGYEQYF. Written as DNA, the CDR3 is TGTGCCAGCAGTTTATGGACTAGCGGTTACGAGCAGTACTTC.

As DNA, the CDR3 is TGTGCCTGGAGTGGCGGACAGGGGTATGACGAGCAGTACTTC. Translating it yields CAWSGGQGYDEQYF. The chain joins TRBV30 to TRBJ2-7; 9 nucleotides align to TRBD1. The V gene's germline CDR1 is GTSNPN and CDR2 SVGIG (reference sequence). The CDR3 is 14 residues long. The V and J ends lost 1 base and 5 bases, in that order; junction bases with no gene match: 6.

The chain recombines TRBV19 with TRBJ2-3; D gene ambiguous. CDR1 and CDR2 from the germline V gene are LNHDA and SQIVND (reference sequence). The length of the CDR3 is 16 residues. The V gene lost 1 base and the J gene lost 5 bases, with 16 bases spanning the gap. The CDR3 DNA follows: TGTGCCAGTAGTATAGGAAACAGCCTATACAAAGATACGCAGTATTTT. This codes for CASSIGNSLYKDTQYF.

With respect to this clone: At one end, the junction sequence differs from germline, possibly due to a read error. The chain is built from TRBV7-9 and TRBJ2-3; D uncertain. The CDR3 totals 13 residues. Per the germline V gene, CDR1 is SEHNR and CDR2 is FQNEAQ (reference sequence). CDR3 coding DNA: TGTGCCAGCAACTTACAAACGGGAGATACGCAGTATTTT. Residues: CASNLQTGDTQYF.

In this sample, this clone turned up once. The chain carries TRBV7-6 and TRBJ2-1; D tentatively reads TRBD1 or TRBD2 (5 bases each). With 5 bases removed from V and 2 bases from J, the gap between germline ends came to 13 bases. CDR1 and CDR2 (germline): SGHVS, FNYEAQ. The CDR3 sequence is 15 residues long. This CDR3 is CASSPGTAAYNEQFF. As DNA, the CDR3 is TGTGCCAGCAGCCCTGGGACGGCGGCCTACAATGAGCAGTTCTTC.

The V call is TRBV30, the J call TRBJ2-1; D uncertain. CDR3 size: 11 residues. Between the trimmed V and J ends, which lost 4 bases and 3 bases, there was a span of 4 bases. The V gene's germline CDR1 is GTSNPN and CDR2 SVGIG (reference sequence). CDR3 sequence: CAWTDYNEQFF. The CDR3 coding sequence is TGTGCCTGGACCGACTACAATGAGCAGTTCTTC.

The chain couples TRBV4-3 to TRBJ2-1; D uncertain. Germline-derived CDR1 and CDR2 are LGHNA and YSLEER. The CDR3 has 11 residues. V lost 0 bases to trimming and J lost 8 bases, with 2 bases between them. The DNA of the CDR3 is TGCGCCAGCAGCCAAGAAGATGAGCAGTTCTTC. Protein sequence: CASSQEDEQFF.

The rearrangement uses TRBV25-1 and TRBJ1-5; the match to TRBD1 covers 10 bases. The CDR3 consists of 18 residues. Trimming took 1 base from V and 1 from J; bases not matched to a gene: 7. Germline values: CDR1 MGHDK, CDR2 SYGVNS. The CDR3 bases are TGTGCCAGCAGTGAATCCCAATGGACAGGGGGGAGCAATCAGCCCCAGCATTTT. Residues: CASSESQWTGGSNQPQHF.

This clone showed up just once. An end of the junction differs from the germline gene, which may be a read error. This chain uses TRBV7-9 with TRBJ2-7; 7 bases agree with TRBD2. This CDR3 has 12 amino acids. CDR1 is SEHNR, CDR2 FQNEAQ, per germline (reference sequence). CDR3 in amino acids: CAGEGLSYEQYF. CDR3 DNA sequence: TGCGCCGGGGAGGGTCTCTCCTACGAGCAGTACTTC.

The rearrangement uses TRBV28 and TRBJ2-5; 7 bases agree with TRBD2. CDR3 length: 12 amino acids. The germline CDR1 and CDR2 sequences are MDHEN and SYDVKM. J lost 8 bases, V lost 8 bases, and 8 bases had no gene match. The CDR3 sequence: CASGAGTLTQYF. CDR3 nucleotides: TGTGCCAGCGGAGCGGGAACCCTCACCCAGTACTTC.

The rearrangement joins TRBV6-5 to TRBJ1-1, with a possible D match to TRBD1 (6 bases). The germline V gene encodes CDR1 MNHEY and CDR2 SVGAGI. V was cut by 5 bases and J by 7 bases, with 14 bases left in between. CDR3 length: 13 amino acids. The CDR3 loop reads CASSPGGHFEAFF. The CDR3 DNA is TGTGCCAGCAGTCCCGGGGGACATTTTGAAGCTTTCTTT.

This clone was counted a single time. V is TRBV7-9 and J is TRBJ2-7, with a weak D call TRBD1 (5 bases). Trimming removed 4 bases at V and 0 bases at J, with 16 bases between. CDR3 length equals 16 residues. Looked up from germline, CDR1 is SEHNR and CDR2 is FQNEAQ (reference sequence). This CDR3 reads CASSYQGTAFSYEQYF. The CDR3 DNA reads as TGTGCCAGCAGCTACCAGGGCACAGCGTTCTCCTACGAGCAGTACTTC.

The CDR3 nucleotides read TGTGCCAGCTGCACTACAGGGGGAGAATCACCCCTCCACTTT. It translates to CASCTTGGESPLHF. The J gene is TRBJ1-6, the V gene TRBV6-1; the match to TRBD1 covers 8 bases. The CDR3 sequence is 14 residues long. Germline CDR1 is MNHNS and CDR2 is SASEGT. The junction had 10 bases not matched to a gene; V was cut back by 8 bases and J by 10 bases.

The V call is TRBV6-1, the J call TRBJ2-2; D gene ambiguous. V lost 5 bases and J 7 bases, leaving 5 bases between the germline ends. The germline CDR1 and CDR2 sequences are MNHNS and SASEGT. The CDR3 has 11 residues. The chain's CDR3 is CASSTDGELFF. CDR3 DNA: TGTGCCAGCAGTACGGACGGGGAGCTGTTTTTT.

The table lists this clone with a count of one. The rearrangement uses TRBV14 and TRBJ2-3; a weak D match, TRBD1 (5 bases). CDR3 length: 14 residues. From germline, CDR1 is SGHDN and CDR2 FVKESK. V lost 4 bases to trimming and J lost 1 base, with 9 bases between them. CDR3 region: CASSLWGGTDTQYF. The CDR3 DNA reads TGTGCCAGCAGCCTCTGGGGCGGCACAGATACGCAGTATTTT.

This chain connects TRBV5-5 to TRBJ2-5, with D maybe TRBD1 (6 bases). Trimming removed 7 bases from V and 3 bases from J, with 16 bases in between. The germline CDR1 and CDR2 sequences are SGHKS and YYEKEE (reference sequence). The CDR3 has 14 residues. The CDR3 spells CASAYRVGEETQYF. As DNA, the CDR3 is TGTGCCAGCGCATACAGGGTCGGTGAAGAGACCCAGTACTTC. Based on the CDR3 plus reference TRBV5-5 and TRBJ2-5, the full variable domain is DAGVTQSPTHLIKTRGQQVTLRCSPISGHKSVSWYQQVLGQGPQFIFQYYEKEERGRGNFPDRFSARQFPNYSSELNVNALLLGDSALYLCASAYRVGEETQYFGPGTRLLVL.

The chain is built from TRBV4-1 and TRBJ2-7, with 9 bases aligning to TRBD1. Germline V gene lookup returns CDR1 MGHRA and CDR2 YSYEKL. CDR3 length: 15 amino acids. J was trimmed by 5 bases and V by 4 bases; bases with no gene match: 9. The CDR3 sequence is CASSPTGGPTNEQYF. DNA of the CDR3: TGCGCCAGCAGCCCCACAGGGGGCCCAACGAACGAGCAGTACTTC.

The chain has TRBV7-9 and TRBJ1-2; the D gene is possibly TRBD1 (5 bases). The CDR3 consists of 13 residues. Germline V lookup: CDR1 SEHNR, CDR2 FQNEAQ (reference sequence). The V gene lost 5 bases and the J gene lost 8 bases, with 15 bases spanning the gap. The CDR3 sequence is CASSQAGYAGYTF. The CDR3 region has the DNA TGTGCCAGCAGCCAGGCAGGGTATGCGGGCTACACCTTC.

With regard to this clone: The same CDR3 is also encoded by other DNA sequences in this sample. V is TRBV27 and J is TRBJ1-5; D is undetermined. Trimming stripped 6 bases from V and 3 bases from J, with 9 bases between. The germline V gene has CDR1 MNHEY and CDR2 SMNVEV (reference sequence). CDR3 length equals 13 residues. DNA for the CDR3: TGTGCCAGCAGCTCCGGACTCAATCAGCCCCAGCATTTT. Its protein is CASSSGLNQPQHF.

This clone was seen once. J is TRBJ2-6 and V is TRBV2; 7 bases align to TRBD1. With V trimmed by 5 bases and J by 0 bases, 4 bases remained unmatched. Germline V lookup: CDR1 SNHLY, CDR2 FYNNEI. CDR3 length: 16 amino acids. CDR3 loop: CASSWDSVSGANVLTF. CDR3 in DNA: TGTGCCAGCAGTTGGGACAGCGTCTCTGGGGCCAACGTCCTGACTTTC.

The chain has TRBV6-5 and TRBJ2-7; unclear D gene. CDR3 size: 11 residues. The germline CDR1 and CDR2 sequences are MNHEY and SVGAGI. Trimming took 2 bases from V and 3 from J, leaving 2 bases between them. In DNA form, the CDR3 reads TGTGCCAGCAGTTACAACTACGAGCAGTACTTC. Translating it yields CASSYNYEQYF.

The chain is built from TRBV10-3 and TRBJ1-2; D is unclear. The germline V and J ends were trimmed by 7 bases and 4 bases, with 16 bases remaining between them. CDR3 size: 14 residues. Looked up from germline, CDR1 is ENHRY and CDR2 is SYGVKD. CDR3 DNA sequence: TGTGCCATCAACGACGATCAAGGCGCCTATGGCTACACCTTC. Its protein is CAINDDQGAYGYTF.